Each of the 5 T cell receptor beta chains below was sequenced from the same sample in a study of shared clonotypes between healthy human individuals. TCRdb's table, derived via immunoSEQ multiplex PCR, lists solely in-frame clones and lacks some. The table includes hundreds of thousands of clones, 95% to 97% detected once. Naive CD8 populations comprised CD45RO-negative cells positively selected for CCR7, excluding terminally differentiated effector memory CD45RA+ cells. The sample consisted of naive CD8+ T cells sorted from blood. The receptors were sampled from a man aged 25-45 years in good health.

This rearrangement joins TRBV30 to TRBJ2-7, with a possible D match to TRBD2 (6 bases). V was clipped by 2 bases and J by 11 bases, with 13 bases between them. Per germline, CDR1 GTSNPN and CDR2 SVGIG (reference sequence). The CDR3 contains 11 residues. CDR3 sequence reads: CAWSSREREYF. CDR3 bases: TGTGCCTGGAGTTCGCGGGAAAGGGAGTACTTC.

V usage is TRBV7-9 and J usage is TRBJ2-7; D may correspond to TRBD1 or TRBD2 (5 bases each). V gave up 5 bases and J gave up 0 bases, with 17 bases separating them. This CDR3 spans 16 amino acids. Germline CDR1 reads SEHNR; CDR2 reads FQNEAQ (reference sequence). CDR3 nucleotides: TGTGCCAGCAGCACGCAGGGACGCCAGAGCTCCTACGAGCAGTACTTC. Its translation is CASSTQGRQSSYEQYF.

CDR3 in amino acids: CASSARTSGNNEQFF. In DNA, the CDR3 is TGTGCCAGCAGTGCCCGGACTAGCGGGAATAATGAGCAGTTCTTC. The chain recombines TRBV27 with TRBJ2-1; 12 nucleotides match TRBD2. CDR3 length: 15 amino acids. Looked up from germline, CDR1 is MNHEY and CDR2 is SMNVEV (reference sequence). V was clipped by 5 bases and J by 7 bases; unmatched bases: 6.

CDR3 nucleotide sequence: TGTGCCAGCAGCACCCCGGGACAGGGGACTGCAACTAATGAAAAACTGTTTTTT. Translation gives CASSTPGQGTATNEKLFF. The chain links TRBV7-9 to TRBJ1-4, with 10 bases identical to TRBD1. With 5 bases clipped from V and 0 bases from J, the junction kept 9 bases outside the gene matches. Germline-derived CDR1 and CDR2 are SEHNR and FQNEAQ (reference sequence). The CDR3 contains 18 residues.

The CDR3, as DNA: TGTGCCAGCAGCAAAGGGGACAGGGTGGGTGATACGCAGTATTTT. Its translation: CASSKGDRVGDTQYF. V is TRBV21-1 and J is TRBJ2-3; the table's D call, TRBD1, has no DNA check behind it. TRBV21-1 is given as a pseudogene. This CDR3 comprises 15 residues.